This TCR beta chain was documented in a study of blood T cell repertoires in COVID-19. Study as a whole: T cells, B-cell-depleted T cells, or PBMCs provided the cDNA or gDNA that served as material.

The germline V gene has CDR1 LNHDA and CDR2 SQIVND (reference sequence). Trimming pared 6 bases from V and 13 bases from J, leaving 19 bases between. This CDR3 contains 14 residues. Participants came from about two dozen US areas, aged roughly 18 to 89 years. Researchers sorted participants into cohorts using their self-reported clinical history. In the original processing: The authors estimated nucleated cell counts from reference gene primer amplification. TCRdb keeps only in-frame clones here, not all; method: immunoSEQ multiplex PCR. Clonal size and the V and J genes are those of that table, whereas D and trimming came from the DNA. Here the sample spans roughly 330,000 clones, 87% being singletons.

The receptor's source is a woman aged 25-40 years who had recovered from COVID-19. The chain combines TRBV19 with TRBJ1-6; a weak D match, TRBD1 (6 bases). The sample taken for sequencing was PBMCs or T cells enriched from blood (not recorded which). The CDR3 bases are TGTGCCAGTAGAGGGGACAACGATCATGGGCCCCTCCACTTT. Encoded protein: CASRGDNDHGPLHF.